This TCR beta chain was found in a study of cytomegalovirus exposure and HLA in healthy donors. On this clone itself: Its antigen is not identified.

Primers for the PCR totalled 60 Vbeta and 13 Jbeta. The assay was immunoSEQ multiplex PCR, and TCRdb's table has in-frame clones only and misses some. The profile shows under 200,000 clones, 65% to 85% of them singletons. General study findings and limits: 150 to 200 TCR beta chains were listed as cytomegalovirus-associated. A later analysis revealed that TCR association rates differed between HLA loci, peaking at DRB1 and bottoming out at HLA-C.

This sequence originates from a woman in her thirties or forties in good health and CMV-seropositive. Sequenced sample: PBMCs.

The CDR3 nucleotides read TGTGCCAGCACCTACGGCGACAGCCGCAATCAGCCCCAGCATTTT. This sequence encodes CASTYGDSRNQPQHF. The chain combines TRBV6-6 with TRBJ1-5; D might be TRBD1 (5 bases). V dropped 7 bases and J dropped 2 bases, with 15 bases sitting between them. Germline V gene sequence: CDR1 MNHNY, CDR2 SVGAGI (reference sequence). The CDR3 is 15 residues long.